The T cell receptor (beta chain) described here comes from a study of cytomegalovirus exposure and HLA in healthy donors. The length of the CDR3 is 14 residues. Germline trimming cut 4 bases from V and 5 bases from J; bases unmatched to any gene: 4. Germline CDR1 and CDR2: SGHTA and FQGTGA. This PCR relied on a set of 60 Vbeta primers and 13 Jbeta primers. TCRdb's table, derived via immunoSEQ multiplex PCR, lists solely in-frame clones and lacks some. The data show over 55,000 clones, more than 75% seen once. The receptor was isolated from a male donor in good health and CMV-seronegative. The chain employs TRBV7-3 and TRBJ2-3; the match to TRBD1 covers 9 bases. Sequencing used PBMCs. In nucleotides, the CDR3 is TGTGCCAGCAGCTCCACAGGGGGCGTAGATACGCAGTATTTT. It specifies CASSSTGGVDTQYF.